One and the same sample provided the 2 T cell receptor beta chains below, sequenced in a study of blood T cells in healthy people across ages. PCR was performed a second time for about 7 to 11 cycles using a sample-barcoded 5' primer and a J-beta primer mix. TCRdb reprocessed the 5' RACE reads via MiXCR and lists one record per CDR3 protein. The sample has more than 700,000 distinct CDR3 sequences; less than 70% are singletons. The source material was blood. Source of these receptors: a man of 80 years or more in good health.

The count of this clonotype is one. CDR3 in amino acids: CATSTNRGPYEQYF. The CDR3 DNA follows: TGTGCCACCAGCACAAACAGGGGGCCCTACGAGCAGTACTTC. V gene TRBV15 combines with J gene TRBJ2-4; 9 bases align to TRBD1. The J call is in doubt because the DNA end fits TRBJ2-7 better. CDR1 is LNHNV, CDR2 YYDKDF, per germline (reference sequence). This CDR3 is built from 14 residues.

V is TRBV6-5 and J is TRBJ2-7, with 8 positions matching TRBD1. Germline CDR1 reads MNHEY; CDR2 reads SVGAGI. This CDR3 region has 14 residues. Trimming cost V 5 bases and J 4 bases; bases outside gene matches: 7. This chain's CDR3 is CASSRTGKGYEQYF. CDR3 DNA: TGTGCCAGCAGTAGGACAGGGAAAGGATACGAGCAGTACTTC.